This T cell receptor beta chain was identified in a study of blood T cell repertoires in COVID-19. Study context: The analysed material was cDNA or gDNA that came from T cells, B-cell-depleted T cells, or PBMCs.

Libraries were prepared by immunoSEQ multiplex PCR; TCRdb keeps only in-frame clonotypes and omits some of them. This sample has about 150,000 clones, with more than 80% found just once. V dropped 5 bases and J dropped 2 bases, with 13 bases sitting between them. The CDR3 runs 15 residues. The germline gives CDR1 MNHNY, CDR2 SVGAGI (reference sequence). The TCR originated in a man in his fifties with acute or convalescent COVID-19. This sequence joins TRBV6-6 and TRBJ1-5; a weak D match, TRBD1 (5 bases). The sample consisted of peripheral blood. This chain's CDR3 is CASSLDRGGNQPQHF. CDR3 bases: TGTGCCAGCAGTCTAGATAGGGGTGGCAATCAGCCCCAGCATTTT.